Here is one T cell receptor (beta chain) with its context. Antigen unknown. The data belong to a study of cytomegalovirus exposure and HLA in healthy donors. Whole-study context: According to later analysis, the same platform produced the 120 validation and under 750 first-cohort repertoires.

Only in-frame clones appear in the TCRdb table, and some are missing; sequencing was by immunoSEQ multiplex PCR. Among over 110,000 clones listed, almost 85% were seen once. V was clipped by 4 bases and J by 1 base, with 11 bases between them. This CDR3 has 16 amino acids. Germline V gene sequence: CDR1 MNHEY, CDR2 SMNVEV (reference sequence). Notes on the study in general: The study listed under 200 cytomegalovirus-associated TCR beta chains.

The sequencing input was PBMCs. The source is a woman between 25 and 40 years old in good health and CMV-seronegative. The chain employs TRBV27 and TRBJ1-6; D possibly corresponds to TRBD1 (6 bases). Here the CDR3 reads CASSSKGVSYNSPLHF. The CDR3 DNA reads TGTGCCAGCAGTTCCAAGGGGGTATCCTATAATTCACCCCTCCACTTT.